The subject of this entry is one T cell receptor beta chain. The data derive from a study of blood T cell repertoires in COVID-19. About the study: Samples of COVID-19 (acute and convalescent) were obtained from the United States, Italy and Spain. T cells, B-cell-depleted T cells, or PBMCs provided the cDNA or gDNA that served as material.

Sequenced by immunoSEQ multiplex PCR; TCRdb stores in-frame clones only, minus some. Of more than 200,000 clones listed, roughly 80% are singletons. Trimming took 8 bases from V and 4 from J, leaving 12 bases between them. CDR3 length equals 12 residues. Germline CDR1 is ENHRY and CDR2 is SYGVKD. The TCR sequence derives from a woman in her 70s with active or convalescent COVID-19. This rearrangement joins TRBV10-3 to TRBJ2-7, with TRBD2 as a possible D gene (5 bases). Sequenced material: peripheral blood. DNA of the CDR3: TGTGCCATCGCGGGCGGTTTTTACGAGCAGTACTTC. It encodes CAIAGGFYEQYF.